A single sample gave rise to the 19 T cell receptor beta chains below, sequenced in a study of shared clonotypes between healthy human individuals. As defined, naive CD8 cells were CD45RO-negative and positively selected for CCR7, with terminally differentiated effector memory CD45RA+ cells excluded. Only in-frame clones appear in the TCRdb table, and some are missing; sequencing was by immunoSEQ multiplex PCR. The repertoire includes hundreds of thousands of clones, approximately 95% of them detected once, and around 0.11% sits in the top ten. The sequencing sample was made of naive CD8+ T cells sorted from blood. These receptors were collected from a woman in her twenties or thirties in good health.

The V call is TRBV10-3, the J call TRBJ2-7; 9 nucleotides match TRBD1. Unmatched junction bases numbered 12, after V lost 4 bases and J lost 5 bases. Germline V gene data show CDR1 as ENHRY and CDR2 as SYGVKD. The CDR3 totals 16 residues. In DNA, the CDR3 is TGTGCCATCAGTGGATCCTGGACAGGGGAGGTCGACGAGCAGTACTTC. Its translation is CAISGSWTGEVDEQYF.

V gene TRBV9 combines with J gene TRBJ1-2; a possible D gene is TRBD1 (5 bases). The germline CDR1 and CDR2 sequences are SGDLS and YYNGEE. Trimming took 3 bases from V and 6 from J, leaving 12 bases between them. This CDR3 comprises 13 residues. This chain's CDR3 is CASSATGTHGYTF. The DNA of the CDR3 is TGTGCCAGCAGCGCGACGGGGACCCATGGCTACACCTTC.

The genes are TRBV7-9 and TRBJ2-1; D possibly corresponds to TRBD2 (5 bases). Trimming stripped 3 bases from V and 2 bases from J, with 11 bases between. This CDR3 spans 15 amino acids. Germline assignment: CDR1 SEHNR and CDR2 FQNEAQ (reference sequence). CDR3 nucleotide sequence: TGTGCCAGCAGCTTGCCGGTGGGAGCCTACAATGAGCAGTTCTTC. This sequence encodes CASSLPVGAYNEQFF.

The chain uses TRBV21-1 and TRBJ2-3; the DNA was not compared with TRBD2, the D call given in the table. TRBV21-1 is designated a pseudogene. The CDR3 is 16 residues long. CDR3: CASSKGVSGGTDTQYF. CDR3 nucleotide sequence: TGTGCCAGCAGCAAAGGTGTTAGCGGGGGCACAGATACGCAGTATTTT.

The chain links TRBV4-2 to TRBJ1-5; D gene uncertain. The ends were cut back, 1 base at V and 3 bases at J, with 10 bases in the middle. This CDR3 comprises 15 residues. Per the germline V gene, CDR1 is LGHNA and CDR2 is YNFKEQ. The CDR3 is CASSQGWQLNQPQHF. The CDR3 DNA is TGTGCCAGCAGCCAAGGGTGGCAGCTCAATCAGCCCCAGCATTTT.

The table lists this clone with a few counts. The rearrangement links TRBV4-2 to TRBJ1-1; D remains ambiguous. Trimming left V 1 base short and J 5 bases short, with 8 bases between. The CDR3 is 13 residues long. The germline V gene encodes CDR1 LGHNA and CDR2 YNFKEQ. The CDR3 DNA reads TGTGCCAGCAGCCAAGTTCTCGGTACTGAAGCTTTCTTT. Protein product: CASSQVLGTEAFF.

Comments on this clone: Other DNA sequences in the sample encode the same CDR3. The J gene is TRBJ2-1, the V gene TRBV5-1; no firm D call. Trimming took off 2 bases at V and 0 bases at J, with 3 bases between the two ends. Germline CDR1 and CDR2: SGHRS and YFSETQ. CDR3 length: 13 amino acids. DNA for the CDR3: TGCGCCAGCAGCTTAAGCTCCTACAATGAGCAGTTCTTC. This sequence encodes CASSLSSYNEQFF.

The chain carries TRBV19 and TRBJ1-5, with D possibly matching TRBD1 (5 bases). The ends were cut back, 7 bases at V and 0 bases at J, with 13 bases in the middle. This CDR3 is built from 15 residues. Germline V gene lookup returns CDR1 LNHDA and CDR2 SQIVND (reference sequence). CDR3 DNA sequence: TGTGCCAGTAAGACAGAGACCTATAGCAATCAGCCCCAGCATTTT. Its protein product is CASKTETYSNQPQHF.

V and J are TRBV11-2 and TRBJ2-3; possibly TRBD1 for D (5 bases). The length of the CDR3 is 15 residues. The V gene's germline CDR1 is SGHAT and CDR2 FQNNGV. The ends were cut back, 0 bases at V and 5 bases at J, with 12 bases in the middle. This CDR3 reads CASSLDQGIGDTQYF. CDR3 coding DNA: TGTGCCAGCAGCTTAGATCAGGGAATTGGAGATACGCAGTATTTT.

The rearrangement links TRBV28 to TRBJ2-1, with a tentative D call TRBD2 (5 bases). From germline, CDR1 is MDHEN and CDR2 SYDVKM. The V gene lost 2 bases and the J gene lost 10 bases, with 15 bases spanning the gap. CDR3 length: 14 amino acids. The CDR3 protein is CASSLVLVSGEQFF. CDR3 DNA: TGTGCCAGCAGTTTAGTACTAGTGTCTGGAGAGCAGTTCTTC. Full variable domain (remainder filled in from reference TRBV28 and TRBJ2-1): DVKVTQSSRYLVKRTGEKVFLECVQDMDHENMFWYRQDPGLGLRLIYFSYDVKMKEKGDIPEGYSVSREKKERFSLILESASTNQTSMYLCASSLVLVSGEQFFGPGTRLTVL.

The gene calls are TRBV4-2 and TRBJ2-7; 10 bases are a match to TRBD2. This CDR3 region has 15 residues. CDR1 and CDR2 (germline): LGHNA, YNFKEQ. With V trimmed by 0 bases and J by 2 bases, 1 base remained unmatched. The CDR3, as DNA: TGTGCCAGCAGCCAAGAAACTAGCGGGACCTACGAGCAGTACTTC. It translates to CASSQETSGTYEQYF.

CDR3 sequence: CASTGQGIEGYTF. The CDR3, as DNA: TGTGCCAGCACCGGACAGGGGATAGAGGGCTACACCTTC. The chain couples TRBV27 to TRBJ1-2, with TRBD1 identical over 9 bases. Trimming at V came to 7 bases and at J to 8 bases, leaving 8 bases not matched to a gene. There are 13 residues in the CDR3. CDR1 and CDR2 from the germline V gene are MNHEY and SMNVEV (reference sequence).

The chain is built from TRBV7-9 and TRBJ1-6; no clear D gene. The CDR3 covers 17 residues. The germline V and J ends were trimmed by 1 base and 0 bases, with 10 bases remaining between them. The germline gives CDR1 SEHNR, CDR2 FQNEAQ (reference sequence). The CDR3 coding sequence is TGTGCCAGCAGCTTAGGGGCAGCGAGCTCCTATAATTCACCCCTCCACTTT. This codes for CASSLGAASSYNSPLHF.

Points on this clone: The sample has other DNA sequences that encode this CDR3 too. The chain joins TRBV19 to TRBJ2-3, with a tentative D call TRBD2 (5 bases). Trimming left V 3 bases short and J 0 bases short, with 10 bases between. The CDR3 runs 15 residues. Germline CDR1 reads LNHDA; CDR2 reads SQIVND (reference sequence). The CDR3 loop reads CASSIGGSSTDTQYF. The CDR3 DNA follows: TGTGCCAGTAGTATTGGCGGGTCTAGCACAGATACGCAGTATTTT.

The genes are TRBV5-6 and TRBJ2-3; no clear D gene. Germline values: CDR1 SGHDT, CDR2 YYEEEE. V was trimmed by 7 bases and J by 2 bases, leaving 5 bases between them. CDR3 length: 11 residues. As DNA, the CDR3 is TGTGCCAGCGGCATCACAGATACGCAGTATTTT. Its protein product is CASGITDTQYF.

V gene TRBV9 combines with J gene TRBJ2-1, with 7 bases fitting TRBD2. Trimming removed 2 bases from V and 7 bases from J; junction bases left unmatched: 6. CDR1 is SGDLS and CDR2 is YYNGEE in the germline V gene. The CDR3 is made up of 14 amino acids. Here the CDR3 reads CASSVSGAGNEQFF. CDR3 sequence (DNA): TGTGCCAGCAGCGTTTCTGGAGCGGGGAATGAGCAGTTCTTC.

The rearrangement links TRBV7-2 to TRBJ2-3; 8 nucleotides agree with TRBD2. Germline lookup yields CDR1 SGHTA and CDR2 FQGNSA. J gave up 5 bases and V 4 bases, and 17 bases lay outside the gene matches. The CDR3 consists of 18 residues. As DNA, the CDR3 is TGTGCCAGCAGCTCCAGCCCCCTCGTAGCGGGGATAGGAGATACGCAGTATTTT. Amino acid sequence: CASSSSPLVAGIGDTQYF.

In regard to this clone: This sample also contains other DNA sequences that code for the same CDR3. The CDR3 DNA sequence: TGTGCCAGTAGTACGGGACTAGCTGCCTACAATGAGCAGTTCTTC. This translates into CASSTGLAAYNEQFF. The chain employs TRBV19 and TRBJ2-1; 9 nucleotides match TRBD2. The CDR3 spans 15 residues. Germline values: CDR1 LNHDA, CDR2 SQIVND (reference sequence). Trimming at V came to 4 bases and at J to 2 bases, leaving 3 bases not matched to a gene.

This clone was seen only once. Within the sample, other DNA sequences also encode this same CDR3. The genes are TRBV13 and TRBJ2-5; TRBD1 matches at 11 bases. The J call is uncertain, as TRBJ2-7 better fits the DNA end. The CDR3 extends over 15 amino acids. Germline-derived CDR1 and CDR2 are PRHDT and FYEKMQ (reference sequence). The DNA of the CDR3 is TGTGCCAGCAGCTTAGGCGGACAGGGGGCTTACGAGCAGTACTTC. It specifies CASSLGGQGAYEQYF.